This T cell receptor (beta chain) was recovered during a study of neoadjuvant anti-PD-1 for oral cavity cancer. Study context: Non-progressing patients received a fourth nivolumab dose near day 43, then surgery on days 50-56. Study-wide points: Post-nivolumab, blood T cell clonality was significantly elevated in non-responders.

The CDR3 extends over 14 amino acids. Germline CDR1 and CDR2: SGHTA and FQGNSA. With 0 bases removed from V and 3 bases from J, the gap between germline ends came to 7 bases. Time point of the sample: after neoadjuvant nivolumab, at surgical resection. Clones were read by immunoSEQ multiplex PCR, and TCRdb kept only the in-frame ones, dropping some. The sample shows 9,700 or so clones, 61% of them seen only once. Regarding this clone: The antigen is undetermined.

The chain employs TRBV7-2 and TRBJ2-3; no firm D call. This specimen was PBMCs, taken after nivolumab (anti-PD-1) treatment. The receptor was derived from a person aged 35-79 years with oral cavity squamous cell carcinoma. CDR3 region: CASSLALSTDTQYF. The CDR3, as DNA: TGTGCCAGCAGCTTAGCGCTGTCGACAGATACGCAGTATTTT.